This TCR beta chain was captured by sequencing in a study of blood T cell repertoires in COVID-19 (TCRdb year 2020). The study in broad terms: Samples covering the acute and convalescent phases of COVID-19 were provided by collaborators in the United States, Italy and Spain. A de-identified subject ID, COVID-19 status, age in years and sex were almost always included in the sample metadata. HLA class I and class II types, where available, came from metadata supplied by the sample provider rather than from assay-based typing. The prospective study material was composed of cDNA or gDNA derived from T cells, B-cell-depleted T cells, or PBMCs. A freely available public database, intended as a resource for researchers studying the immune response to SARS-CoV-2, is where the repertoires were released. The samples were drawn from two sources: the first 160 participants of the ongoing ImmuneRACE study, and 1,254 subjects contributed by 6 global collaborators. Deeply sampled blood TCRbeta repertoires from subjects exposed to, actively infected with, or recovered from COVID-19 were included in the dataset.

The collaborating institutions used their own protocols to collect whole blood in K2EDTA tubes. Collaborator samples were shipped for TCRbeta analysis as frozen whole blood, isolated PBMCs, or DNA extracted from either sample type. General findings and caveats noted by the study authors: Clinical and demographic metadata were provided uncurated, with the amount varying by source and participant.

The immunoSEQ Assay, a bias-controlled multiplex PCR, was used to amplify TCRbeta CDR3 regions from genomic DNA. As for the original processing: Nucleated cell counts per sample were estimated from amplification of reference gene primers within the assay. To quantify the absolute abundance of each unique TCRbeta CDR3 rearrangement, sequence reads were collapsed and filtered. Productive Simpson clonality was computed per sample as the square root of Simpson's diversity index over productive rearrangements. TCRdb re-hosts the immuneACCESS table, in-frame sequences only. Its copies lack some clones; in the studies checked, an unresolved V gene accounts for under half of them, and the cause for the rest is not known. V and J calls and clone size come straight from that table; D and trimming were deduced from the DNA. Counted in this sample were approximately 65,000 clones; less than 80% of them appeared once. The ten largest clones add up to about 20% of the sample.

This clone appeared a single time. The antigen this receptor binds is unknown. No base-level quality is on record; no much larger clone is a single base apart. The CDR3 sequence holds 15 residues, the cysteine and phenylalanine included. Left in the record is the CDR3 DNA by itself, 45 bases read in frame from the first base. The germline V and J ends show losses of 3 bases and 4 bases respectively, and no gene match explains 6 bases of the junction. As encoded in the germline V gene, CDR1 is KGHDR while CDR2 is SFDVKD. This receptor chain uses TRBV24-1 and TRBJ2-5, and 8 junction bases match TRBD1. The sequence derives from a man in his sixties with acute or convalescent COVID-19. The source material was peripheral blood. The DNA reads TGTGCCACCAGTGATGGGGGGACAGGATCAGAGACCCAGTACTTC. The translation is CATSDGGTGSETQYF.